This is a list of T cell receptor beta chains from one sample in a study of T cells in Graves' hyperthyroidism and ophthalmopathy. TCRdb reanalysed the multiplex PCR reads using MiXCR and keeps one entry per CDR3 protein. The sample shows around 560,000 distinct CDR3 sequences, 16% of them seen only once. Sample: blood. The receptors were gathered from a woman in her late teens or twenties with Graves' hyperthyroidism. Each CDR3 is given with its conserved first and last residue. The order of the fields is D gene, J gene, V gene, clone size, CDR3 DNA, CDR3 protein. The D gene is left open where the match is weak. Size tells how often a clone was seen (once, few, many) or the class of an expanded clone, and some rows leave it out.

D gene: -
J gene: TRBJ2-1
V gene: TRBV28
clone size: many
CDR3 DNA: TGTGCCAGCAGTTCCGGCGGGGACTACAATGAGCAGTTCTTC
CDR3 protein: CASSSGGDYNEQFF

D gene: TRBD2
J gene: TRBJ2-2
V gene: TRBV10-3
clone size: -
CDR3 DNA: TGTGCCATCAGGGGTAGCGGGGACAACACCGGGGAGCTGTTTTTT
CDR3 protein: CAIRGSGDNTGELFF

D gene: -
J gene: TRBJ1-1
V gene: TRBV25-1
clone size: -
CDR3 DNA: TGTGCCAGCAGAGGCAGCAACACTGAAGCTTTCTTT
CDR3 protein: CASRGSNTEAFF

D gene: TRBD2
J gene: TRBJ2-7
V gene: TRBV28
clone size: many
CDR3 DNA: TGTGCCAGCAGCCCACCTAGCGGGAGCAACGAGCAGTACTTC
CDR3 protein: CASSPPSGSNEQYF

D gene: TRBD1
J gene: TRBJ2-7
V gene: TRBV4-3
clone size: -
CDR3 DNA: TGCGCCAGCAGCCCAAGACAGGGGGCAAGGTACGAGCAGTACTTC
CDR3 protein: CASSPRQGARYEQYF

D gene: TRBD2
J gene: TRBJ2-7
V gene: TRBV9
clone size: -
CDR3 DNA: TGTGCCAGCAGCGTAGAGACTAGCGGTTACGAGCAGTACTTC
CDR3 protein: CASSVETSGYEQYF

D gene: -
J gene: TRBJ2-2
V gene: TRBV28
clone size: few
CDR3 DNA: TGTGCCAGCACCCTTGGGGGGGCTCACACCGGGGAGCTGTTTTTT
CDR3 protein: CASTLGGAHTGELFF

D gene: TRBD1
J gene: TRBJ1-5
V gene: TRBV12-3/TRBV12-4
clone size: -
CDR3 DNA: TGTGCCAGCAGTCACGGGACAGGGGGCCTCGTTGGCAATCAGCCCCAGCATTTT
CDR3 protein: CASSHGTGGLVGNQPQHF

D gene: -
J gene: TRBJ2-7
V gene: TRBV7-9
clone size: -
CDR3 DNA: TGTGCCAGCAGCAACCCAGGATTACCGACCTACGAGCAGTACTTC
CDR3 protein: CASSNPGLPTYEQYF

D gene: -
J gene: TRBJ1-5
V gene: TRBV12-3/TRBV12-4
clone size: -
CDR3 DNA: TGTGCCAGCACCTTGGCCGGGAGCAATCAGCCCCAGCATTTT
CDR3 protein: CASTLAGSNQPQHF

D gene: -
J gene: TRBJ2-3
V gene: TRBV7-6
clone size: -
CDR3 DNA: TGTGCCAGCAGCTTAGAGTTTGTAGATACGCAGTATTTT
CDR3 protein: CASSLEFVDTQYF

D gene: -
J gene: TRBJ2-5
V gene: TRBV18
clone size: -
CDR3 DNA: TGTGCCAGCTCACCGAAGTACTCAGAGACCCAGTACTTC
CDR3 protein: CASSPKYSETQYF

D gene: -
J gene: TRBJ2-3
V gene: TRBV10-1
clone size: many
CDR3 DNA: TGCGCCAGCAGTGATGCAGTGAGCACAGATACGCAGTATTTT
CDR3 protein: CASSDAVSTDTQYF

D gene: -
J gene: TRBJ1-6
V gene: TRBV20-1
clone size: few
CDR3 DNA: TGCAGTGCTAGAGCTGAGGGGGGGAATTCACCCCTCCACTTT
CDR3 protein: CSARAEGGNSPLHF

D gene: TRBD2
J gene: TRBJ2-2
V gene: TRBV3-1
clone size: few
CDR3 DNA: TGTGCCAGCAGCTTAGTCGGCGGGAGGGCAGTCGGGGAGCTGTTTTTT
CDR3 protein: CASSLVGGRAVGELFF

D gene: -
J gene: TRBJ2-1
V gene: TRBV11-1
clone size: many
CDR3 DNA: TGTGCCAGCAGCGACCCGAGGGCTGAGCAGTTCTTC
CDR3 protein: CASSDPRAEQFF

D gene: TRBD2
J gene: TRBJ2-1
V gene: TRBV11-2
clone size: many
CDR3 DNA: TGTGCCAGCAGCCCGGTGACTAGCGGGAGGTTCAATGAGCAGTTCTTC
CDR3 protein: CASSPVTSGRFNEQFF

D gene: TRBD1
J gene: TRBJ1-5
V gene: TRBV30
clone size: few
CDR3 DNA: TGTGCCTGTAGGGCAGAGGGGGCCGGTCAGCCCCAGCATTTT
CDR3 protein: CACRAEGAGQPQHF

D gene: -
J gene: TRBJ2-2
V gene: TRBV12-3/TRBV12-4
clone size: many
CDR3 DNA: TGTGCCAGCAGGGTAGTAGCAGTCACCGGGGAGCTGTTTTTT
CDR3 protein: CASRVVAVTGELFF

D gene: -
J gene: TRBJ2-3
V gene: TRBV14
clone size: -
CDR3 DNA: TGTGCCAGCAGTCGGGTTTCTACGCAGTATTTT
CDR3 protein: CASSRVSTQYF

D gene: -
J gene: TRBJ2-1
V gene: TRBV6-2/TRBV6-3
clone size: many
CDR3 DNA: TGTGCCAGCAGACCGGCAGGTTACAATGAGCAGTTCTTC
CDR3 protein: CASRPAGYNEQFF

D gene: -
J gene: TRBJ2-3
V gene: TRBV30
clone size: few
CDR3 DNA: TGTGCCTGGAGACCTCCCCCGGCCCTGGTCCGCGGCACGCAGTATTTT
CDR3 protein: CAWRPPPALVRGTQYF

D gene: TRBD2
J gene: TRBJ2-7
V gene: TRBV6-5
clone size: few
CDR3 DNA: TGTGCCAGCAGTTACTCGCCAGCGGGAGGGCCGAAAGAGCAGTACTTC
CDR3 protein: CASSYSPAGGPKEQYF

D gene: TRBD1
J gene: TRBJ2-7
V gene: TRBV27
clone size: few
CDR3 DNA: TGTGCCAGCAAACCACAGGGGTTCTCCTACGAGCAGTACTTC
CDR3 protein: CASKPQGFSYEQYF

D gene: -
J gene: TRBJ1-3
V gene: TRBV12-3/TRBV12-4
clone size: -
CDR3 DNA: TGTGCCAGCAGGGAAAGACAGAGCTCTGGAAACACCATATATTTT
CDR3 protein: CASRERQSSGNTIYF

D gene: -
J gene: TRBJ2-5
V gene: TRBV7-2
clone size: many
CDR3 DNA: TGTGCCAGCAGCGGGGGGTTCCAAGAGACCCAGTACTTC
CDR3 protein: CASSGGFQETQYF

D gene: -
J gene: TRBJ2-1
V gene: TRBV28
clone size: many
CDR3 DNA: TGTGCCAGCAGTTTGTGGGGGAGCAGGAATGAGCAGTTCTTC
CDR3 protein: CASSLWGSRNEQFF

D gene: -
J gene: TRBJ2-5
V gene: TRBV3-1
clone size: few
CDR3 DNA: TGTGCCAGCAGCCAAGATCTTATGAGGAGACTAGAGACCCAGTACTTC
CDR3 protein: CASSQDLMRRLETQYF

D gene: -
J gene: TRBJ2-3
V gene: TRBV28
clone size: -
CDR3 DNA: TGTGCCAGCAGTCCTCGTAGCGGAACCAGCACAGATACGCAGTATTTT
CDR3 protein: CASSPRSGTSTDTQYF

D gene: TRBD2
J gene: TRBJ2-2
V gene: TRBV12-3/TRBV12-4
clone size: -
CDR3 DNA: TGTGCCAGCACCCAGAGGGAGGGCACCGGGGAGCTGTTTTTT
CDR3 protein: CASTQREGTGELFF

D gene: -
J gene: TRBJ2-7
V gene: TRBV2
clone size: -
CDR3 DNA: TGTGCCAGCAGCCCAGGCGGGAAGGCCCCCTACGAGCAGTACTTC
CDR3 protein: CASSPGGKAPYEQYF

D gene: -
J gene: TRBJ1-4
V gene: TRBV30
clone size: many
CDR3 DNA: TGTGCCTGGAGTCGGGGTGGAAATGAAAAACTGTTTTTT
CDR3 protein: CAWSRGGNEKLFF